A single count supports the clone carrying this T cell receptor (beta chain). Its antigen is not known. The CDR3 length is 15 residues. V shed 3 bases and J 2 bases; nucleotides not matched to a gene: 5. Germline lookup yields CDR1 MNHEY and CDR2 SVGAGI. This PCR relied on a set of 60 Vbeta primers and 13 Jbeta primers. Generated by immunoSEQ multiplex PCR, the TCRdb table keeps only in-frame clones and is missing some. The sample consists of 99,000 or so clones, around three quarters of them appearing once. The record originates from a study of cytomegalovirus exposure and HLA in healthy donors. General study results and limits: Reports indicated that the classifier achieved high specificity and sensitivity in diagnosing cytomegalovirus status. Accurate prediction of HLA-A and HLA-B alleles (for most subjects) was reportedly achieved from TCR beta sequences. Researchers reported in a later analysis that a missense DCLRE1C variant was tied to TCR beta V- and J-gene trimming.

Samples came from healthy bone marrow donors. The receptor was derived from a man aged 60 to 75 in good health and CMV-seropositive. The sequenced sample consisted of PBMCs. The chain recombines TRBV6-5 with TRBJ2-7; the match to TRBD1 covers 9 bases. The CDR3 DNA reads TGTGCCAGCAGTTATGGGGGGACAGGGACCTACGAGCAGTACTTC. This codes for CASSYGGTGTYEQYF.